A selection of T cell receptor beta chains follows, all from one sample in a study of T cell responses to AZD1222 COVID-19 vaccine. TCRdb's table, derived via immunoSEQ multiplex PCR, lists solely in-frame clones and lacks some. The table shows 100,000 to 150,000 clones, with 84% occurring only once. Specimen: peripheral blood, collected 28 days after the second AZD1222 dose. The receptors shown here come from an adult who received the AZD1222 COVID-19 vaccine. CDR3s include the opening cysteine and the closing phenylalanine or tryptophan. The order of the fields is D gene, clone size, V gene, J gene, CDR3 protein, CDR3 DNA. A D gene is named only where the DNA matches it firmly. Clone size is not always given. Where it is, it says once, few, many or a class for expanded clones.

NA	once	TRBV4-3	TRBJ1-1	CASSHLQDGDTEAFF	TGCGCCAGCAGCCATCTTCAGGACGGGGACACTGAAGCTTTCTTT
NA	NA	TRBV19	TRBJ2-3	CASSPSRGIGADTQYF	TGTGCCAGTAGTCCCTCGAGGGGGATTGGAGCAGATACGCAGTATTTT
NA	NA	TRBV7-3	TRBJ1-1	CASSPGLNTEAFF	TGTGCCAGCAGCCCCGGATTGAACACTGAAGCTTTCTTT
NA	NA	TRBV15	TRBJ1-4	CATSREPRQDTSSSEKLFF	TGTGCCACCAGCAGAGAACCTAGACAGGACACGTCTTCCAGCGAAAAACTGTTTTTT
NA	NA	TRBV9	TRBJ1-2	CASSVAGPGSNYGYTF	TGTGCCAGCAGCGTAGCGGGCCCGGGCTCTAACTATGGCTACACCTTC
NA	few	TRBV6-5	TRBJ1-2	CASSYASKGITGYTF	TGTGCCAGCAGTTACGCGTCCAAAGGAATTACTGGCTACACCTTC
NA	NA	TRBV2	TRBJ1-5	CASSWDSNQPQHF	TGTGCCAGCAGTTGGGACAGCAATCAGCCCCAGCATTTT
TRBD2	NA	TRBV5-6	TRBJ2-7	CASSFSGSAYEQYF	TGTGCCAGCAGCTTCAGCGGGAGCGCCTACGAGCAGTACTTC
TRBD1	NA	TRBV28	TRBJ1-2	CASSPSPGQNFYGYTF	TGTGCCAGCAGTCCCAGCCCGGGACAGAATTTCTATGGCTACACCTTC
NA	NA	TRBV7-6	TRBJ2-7	CASSLRDYYEQYF	TGTGCCAGCAGCTTAAGAGACTACTACGAGCAGTACTTC
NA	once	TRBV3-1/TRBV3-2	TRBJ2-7	CASSPTGGKYYEQYF	TGTGCCAGCAGCCCCACAGGTGGAAAATACTACGAGCAGTACTTC
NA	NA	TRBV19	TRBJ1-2	CATRPTVDYGYTF	TGTGCCACTAGGCCGACAGTGGACTATGGCTACACCTTC
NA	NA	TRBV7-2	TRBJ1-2	CASSSRPGVYGYTF	TGTGCCAGCAGCTCCCGTCCGGGGGTCTATGGCTACACCTTC
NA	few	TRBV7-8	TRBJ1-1	CASRAHMNTEAFF	TGTGCCAGCAGGGCGCACATGAACACTGAAGCTTTCTTT
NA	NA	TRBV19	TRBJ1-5	CASSIGTYSNQPQHF	TGTGCCAGTAGTATTGGAACATATAGCAATCAGCCCCAGCATTTT
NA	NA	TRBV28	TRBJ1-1	CASKQGGNTEAFF	TGTGCCAGCAAGCAGGGCGGTAACACTGAAGCTTTCTTT
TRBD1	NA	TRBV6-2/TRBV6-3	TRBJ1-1	CASSYSSVGGPKLSTEAFF	TGTGCCAGCAGTTACTCGTCTGTAGGGGGCCCAAAGCTATCAACTGAAGCTTTCTTT
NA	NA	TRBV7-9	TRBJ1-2	CASSLMSGVNGYTF	TGTGCCAGCAGCTTAATGTCAGGGGTGAACGGCTACACCTTC
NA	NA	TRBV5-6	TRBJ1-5	CASSLKIGGGEPQHF	TGTGCCAGCAGCCTGAAGATAGGAGGGGGAGAGCCCCAGCATTTT
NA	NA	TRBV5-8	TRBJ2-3	CASSLDRAGDTQYF	TGTGCCAGCAGCTTGGACCGAGCAGGAGATACGCAGTATTTT
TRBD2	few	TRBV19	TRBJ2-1	CATRRVGLAGKNNEQFF	TGTGCCACCCGCAGGGTAGGGCTAGCGGGCAAAAACAATGAGCAGTTCTTC
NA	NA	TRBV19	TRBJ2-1	CASSIENPIPYNEQFF	TGTGCCAGTAGTATAGAGAACCCTATCCCCTACAATGAGCAGTTCTTC
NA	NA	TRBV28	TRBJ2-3	CASSLGSTDTQYF	TGTGCCAGCAGTTTGGGGAGCACAGATACGCAGTATTTT
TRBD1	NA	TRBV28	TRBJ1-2	CASSLTGYGGYTF	TGTGCCAGCAGTTTGACAGGGTACGGTGGCTACACCTTC
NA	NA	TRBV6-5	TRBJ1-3	CASKQGSTGNTIYF	TGTGCCAGCAAGCAAGGGAGCACTGGAAACACCATATATTTT
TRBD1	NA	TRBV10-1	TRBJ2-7	CASRTPRDRGHEQYF	TGCGCCAGCAGAACCCCTAGGGACAGGGGTCACGAGCAGTACTTC
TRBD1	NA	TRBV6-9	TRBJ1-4	CASSYYFGTGDEKLFF	TGTGCCAGCAGTTATTATTTTGGGACAGGGGACGAAAAACTGTTTTTT
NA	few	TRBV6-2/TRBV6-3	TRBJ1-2	CASSPQGYGYTF	TGTGCCAGCAGTCCCCAGGGGTATGGCTACACCTTC
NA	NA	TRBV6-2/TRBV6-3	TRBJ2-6	CASSYSRTVGANVLTF	TGTGCCAGCAGTTACTCGCGGACTGTCGGGGCCAACGTCCTGACTTTC
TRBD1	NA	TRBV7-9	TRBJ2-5	CAAGTGKQETQYF	TGTGCCGCTGGGACAGGGAAACAAGAGACCCAGTACTTC
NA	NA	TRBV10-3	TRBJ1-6	CAISSGASGNSPLHF	TGTGCCATCAGTAGTGGGGCCAGCGGAAATTCACCCCTCCACTTT
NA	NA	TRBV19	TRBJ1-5	CASSIDRSRTDNQPQHF	TGTGCCAGTAGTATAGACCGATCTCGGACAGACAATCAGCCCCAGCATTTT
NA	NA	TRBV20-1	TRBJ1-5	CSASGVEGNQPQHF	TGCAGTGCTAGTGGGGTCGAGGGCAATCAGCCCCAGCATTTT
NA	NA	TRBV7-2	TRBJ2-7	CASSTGQYEQYF	TGTGCCAGCAGCACCGGACAGTACGAGCAGTACTTC
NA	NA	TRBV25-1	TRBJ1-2	CASSEWENFYGYTF	TGTGCCAGCAGTGAATGGGAGAACTTCTATGGCTACACCTTC
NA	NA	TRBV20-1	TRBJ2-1	CSATNLHEQFF	TGCAGTGCTACGAACCTCCATGAGCAGTTCTTC
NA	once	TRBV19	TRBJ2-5	CASSISAFGRGEETQYF	TGTGCCAGTAGTATAAGTGCTTTCGGTCGCGGGGAAGAGACCCAGTACTTC
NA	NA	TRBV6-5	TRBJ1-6	CASSYSKPDSPLHF	TGTGCCAGCAGTTACTCGAAGCCGGATTCACCCCTCCACTTT
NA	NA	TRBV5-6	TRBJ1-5	CASSLWRGEIRGNQPQHF	TGTGCCAGCAGCTTGTGGAGGGGCGAGATTCGGGGCAATCAGCCCCAGCATTTT
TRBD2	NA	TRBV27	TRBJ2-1	CASTEIAGGLWEQFF	TGTGCCAGCACGGAAATAGCGGGGGGGCTCTGGGAGCAGTTCTTC